This T cell receptor beta chain emerged from a study of blood T cell repertoires in COVID-19. Across the study: Material from acute and convalescent COVID-19 was sourced from the United States, Italy and Spain. The analysed material was cDNA or gDNA that came from T cells, B-cell-depleted T cells, or PBMCs.

V gave up 5 bases and J gave up 6 bases; unmatched junction bases: 9. The V gene's germline CDR1 is SEHNR and CDR2 FQNEAQ (reference sequence). CDR3 size: 15 residues. Per the authors' pipeline: Amplification with reference gene primers provided the estimates of nucleated cell counts. Using immunoSEQ multiplex PCR, the repertoire was profiled, and TCRdb retains in-frame clones only, with some absent. The D gene and trimming were derived from the DNA, and the V and J assignments and clone size from that table. The table shows tens of thousands of clones, with 65% to 90% occurring only once. The sequenced sample was peripheral blood. The clonotype comes from a human donor in a cohort sampled during active COVID-19. The chain recombines TRBV7-9 with TRBJ2-1; 8 bases line up with TRBD2. The CDR3 protein is CASSTTGLAPNEQFF. In nucleotides, the CDR3 is TGTGCCAGCAGCACTACAGGACTAGCTCCCAATGAGCAGTTCTTC.